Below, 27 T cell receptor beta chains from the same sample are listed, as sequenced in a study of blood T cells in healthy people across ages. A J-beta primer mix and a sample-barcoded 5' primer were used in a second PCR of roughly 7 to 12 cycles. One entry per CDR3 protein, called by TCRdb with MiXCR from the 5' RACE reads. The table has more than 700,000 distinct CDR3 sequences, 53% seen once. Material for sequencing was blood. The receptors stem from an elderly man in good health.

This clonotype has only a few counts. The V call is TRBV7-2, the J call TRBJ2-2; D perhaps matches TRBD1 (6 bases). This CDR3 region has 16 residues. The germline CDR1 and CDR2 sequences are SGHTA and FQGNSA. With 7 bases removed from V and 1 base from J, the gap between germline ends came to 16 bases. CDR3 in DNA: TGTGCCAGCACTCTATCCAGGGGCCAGAACACCGGGGAGCTGTTTTTT. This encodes CASTLSRGQNTGELFF. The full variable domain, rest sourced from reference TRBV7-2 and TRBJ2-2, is GAGVSQSPSNKVTEKGKDVELRCDPISGHTALYWYRQSLGQGLEFLIYFQGNSAPDKSGLPSDRFSAERTGGSVSTLTIQRTQQEDSAVYLCASTLSRGQNTGELFFGEGSRLTVL.

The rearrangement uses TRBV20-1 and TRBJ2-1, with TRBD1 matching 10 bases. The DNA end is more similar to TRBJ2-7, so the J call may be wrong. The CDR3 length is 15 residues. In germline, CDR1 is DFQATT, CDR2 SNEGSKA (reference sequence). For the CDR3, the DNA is TGCAGTGCTAGAGACCTGACAGGGGGCGCCTACGAGCAGTACTTC. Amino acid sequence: CSARDLTGGAYEQYF.

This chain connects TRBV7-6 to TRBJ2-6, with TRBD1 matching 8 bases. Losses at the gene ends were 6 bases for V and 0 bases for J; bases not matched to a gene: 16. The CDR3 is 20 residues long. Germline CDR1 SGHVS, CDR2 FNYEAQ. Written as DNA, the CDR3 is TGTGCCAGCAGTCCTCCCAGATCCCAGGGGGCCCTCTCTGGGGCCAACGTCCTGACTTTC. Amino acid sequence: CASSPPRSQGALSGANVLTF.

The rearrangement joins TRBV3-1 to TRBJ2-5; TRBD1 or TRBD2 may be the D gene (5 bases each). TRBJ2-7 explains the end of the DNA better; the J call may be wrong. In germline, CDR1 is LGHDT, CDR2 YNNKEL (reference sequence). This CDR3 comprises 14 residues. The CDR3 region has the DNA TGTGCCAGCAGCGCCCGAGGGGACCGGAGCGAGCAGTACTTC. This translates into CASSARGDRSEQYF.

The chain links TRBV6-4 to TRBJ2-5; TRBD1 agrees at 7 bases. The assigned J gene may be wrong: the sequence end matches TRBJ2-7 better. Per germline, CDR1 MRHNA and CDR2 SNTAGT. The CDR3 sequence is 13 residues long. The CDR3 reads CASSDRQGHEQYF. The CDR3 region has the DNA TGTGCCAGCAGTGACCGACAGGGCCACGAGCAGTACTTC.

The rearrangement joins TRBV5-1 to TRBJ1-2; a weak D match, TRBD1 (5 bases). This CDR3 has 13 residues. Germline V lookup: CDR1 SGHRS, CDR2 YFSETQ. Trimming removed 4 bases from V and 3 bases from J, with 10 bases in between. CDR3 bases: TGCGCCAGCAGCAACGGACAAGACTATGGCTACACCTTC. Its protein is CASSNGQDYGYTF.

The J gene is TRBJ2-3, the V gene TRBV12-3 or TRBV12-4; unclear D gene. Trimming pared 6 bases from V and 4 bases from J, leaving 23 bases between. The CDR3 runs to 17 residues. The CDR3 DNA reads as TGTGCCAGCAGAATTAACGCCTGTGGGGTTTCACCAGATACGCAGTATTTT. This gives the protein CASRINACGVSPDTQYF.

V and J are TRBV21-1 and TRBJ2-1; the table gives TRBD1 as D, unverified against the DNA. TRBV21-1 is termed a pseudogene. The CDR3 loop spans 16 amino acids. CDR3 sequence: CASSKVIRDGHNEQFF. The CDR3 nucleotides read TGTGCCAGCAGCAAGGTGATCCGGGACGGACACAATGAGCAGTTCTTC.

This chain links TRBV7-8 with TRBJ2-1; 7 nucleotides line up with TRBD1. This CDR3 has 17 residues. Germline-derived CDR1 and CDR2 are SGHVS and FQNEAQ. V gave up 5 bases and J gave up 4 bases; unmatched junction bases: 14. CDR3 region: CASSDRVRFAGYNEQFF. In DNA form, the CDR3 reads TGTGCCAGCAGCGACAGGGTAAGGTTCGCTGGTTACAATGAGCAGTTCTTC. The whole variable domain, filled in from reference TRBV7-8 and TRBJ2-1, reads GAGVSQSPRYKVAKRGQDVALRCDPISGHVSLFWYQQALGQGPEFLTYFQNEAQLDKSGLPSDRFFAERPEGSVSTLKIQRTQQEDSAVYLCASSDRVRFAGYNEQFFGPGTRLTVL.

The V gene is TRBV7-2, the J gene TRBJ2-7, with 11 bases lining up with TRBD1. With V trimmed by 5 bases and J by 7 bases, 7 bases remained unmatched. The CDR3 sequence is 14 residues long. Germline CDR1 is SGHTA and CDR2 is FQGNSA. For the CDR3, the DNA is TGTGCCAGCAGCGTCGCCGGGACAGGGGGGGAGCAGTACTTC. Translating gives CASSVAGTGGEQYF. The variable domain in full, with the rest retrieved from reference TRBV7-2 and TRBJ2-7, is GAGVSQSPSNKVTEKGKDVELRCDPISGHTALYWYRQSLGQGLEFLIYFQGNSAPDKSGLPSDRFSAERTGGSVSTLTIQRTQQEDSAVYLCASSVAGTGGEQYFGPGTRLTVT.

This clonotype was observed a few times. CDR3 amino acids: CASTSQGESNSPLHF. The CDR3 nucleotides read TGTGCCAGCACATCACAGGGGGAGAGCAATTCACCCCTCCACTTT. The chain has TRBV6-6 and TRBJ1-6; 8 bases are shared with TRBD1. Germline V gene lookup returns CDR1 MNHNY and CDR2 SVGAGI (reference sequence). The CDR3 consists of 15 residues. V dropped 7 bases and J dropped 7; count of bases not matched to a gene: 9.

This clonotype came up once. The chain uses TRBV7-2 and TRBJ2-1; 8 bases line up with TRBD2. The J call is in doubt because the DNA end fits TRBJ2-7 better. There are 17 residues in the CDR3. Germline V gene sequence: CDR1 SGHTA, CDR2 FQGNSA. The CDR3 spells CASSLGLGGRRYNEQYF. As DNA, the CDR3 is TGTGCCAGCAGCTTAGGTCTGGGCGGGAGGAGGTACAATGAGCAGTACTTC.

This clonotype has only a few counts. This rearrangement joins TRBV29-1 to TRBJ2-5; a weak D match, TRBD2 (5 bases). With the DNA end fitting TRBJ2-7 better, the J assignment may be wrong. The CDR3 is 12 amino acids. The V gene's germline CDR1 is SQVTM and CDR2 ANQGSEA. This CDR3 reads CSVGGTRYEQYF. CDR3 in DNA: TGCAGCGTTGGTGGTACTAGGTACGAGCAGTACTTC.

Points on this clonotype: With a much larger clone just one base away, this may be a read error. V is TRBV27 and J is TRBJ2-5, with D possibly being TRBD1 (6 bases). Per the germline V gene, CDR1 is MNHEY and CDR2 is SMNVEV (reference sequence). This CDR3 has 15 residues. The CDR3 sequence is CVSRGDRQIMETQYF. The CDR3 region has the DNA TGTGTCAGCAGGGGAGACCGGCAAATAATGGAGACCCAGTACTTC.

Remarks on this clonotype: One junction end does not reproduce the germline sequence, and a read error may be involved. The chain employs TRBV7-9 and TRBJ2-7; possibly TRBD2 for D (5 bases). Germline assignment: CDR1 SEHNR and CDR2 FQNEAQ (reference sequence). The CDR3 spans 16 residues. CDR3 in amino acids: CAGSSLLPGTTYEQYF. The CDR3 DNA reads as TGTGCCGGCAGTTCTCTACTACCGGGAACCACCTACGAGCAGTACTTC.

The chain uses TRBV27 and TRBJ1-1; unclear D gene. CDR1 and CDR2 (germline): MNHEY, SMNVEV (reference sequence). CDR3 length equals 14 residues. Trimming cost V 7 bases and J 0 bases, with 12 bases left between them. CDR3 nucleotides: TGTGCCAGCACCAAGGACGGTTTGAACACTGAAGCTTTCTTT. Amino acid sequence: CASTKDGLNTEAFF.

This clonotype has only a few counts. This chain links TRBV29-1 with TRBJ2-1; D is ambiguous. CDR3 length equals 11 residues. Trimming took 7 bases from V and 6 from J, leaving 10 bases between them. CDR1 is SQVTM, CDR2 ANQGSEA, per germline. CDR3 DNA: TGCAGCGAAGGATACGGCAATGAGCAGTTCTTC. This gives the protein CSEGYGNEQFF.

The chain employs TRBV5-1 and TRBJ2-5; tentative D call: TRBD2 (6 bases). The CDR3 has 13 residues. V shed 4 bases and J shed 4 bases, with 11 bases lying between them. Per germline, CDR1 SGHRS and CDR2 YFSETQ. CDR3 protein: CASSRAEGETQYF. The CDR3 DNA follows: TGCGCCAGCAGCCGTGCGGAGGGAGAGACCCAGTACTTC.

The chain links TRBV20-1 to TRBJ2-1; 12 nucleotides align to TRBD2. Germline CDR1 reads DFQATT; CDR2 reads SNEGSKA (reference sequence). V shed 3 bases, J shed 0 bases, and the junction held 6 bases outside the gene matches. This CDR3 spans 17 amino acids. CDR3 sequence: CSASLLAGGVSYNEQFF. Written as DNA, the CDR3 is TGCAGTGCTAGTTTACTAGCGGGAGGTGTCTCCTACAATGAGCAGTTCTTC.

As DNA, the CDR3 is TGTGCCAGCAGCCAGTTCGGGATAGCCGCCTACGAGCAGTACTTC. Translated, it gives CASSQFGIAAYEQYF. This chain links TRBV3-1 with TRBJ2-7; D is possibly TRBD2 (5 bases). Germline lookup yields CDR1 LGHDT and CDR2 YNNKEL (reference sequence). V was clipped by 3 bases and J by 2 bases, with 14 bases between them. The CDR3 is made up of 15 amino acids.

The DNA of the CDR3 is TGTGCCAGCAGTGAATGGGGGTTGGCTGAAAAACTGTTTTTT. This translates into CASSEWGLAEKLFF. The chain joins TRBV2 to TRBJ1-4; D is possibly TRBD1 (5 bases). CDR1 and CDR2 (germline): SNHLY, FYNNEI. The V gene lost 2 bases and the J gene lost 7 bases, with 11 bases spanning the gap. CDR3 length: 14 residues.

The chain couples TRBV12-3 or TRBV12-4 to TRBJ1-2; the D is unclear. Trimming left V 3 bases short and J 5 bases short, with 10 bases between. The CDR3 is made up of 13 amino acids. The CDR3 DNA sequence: TGTGCCAGCAGTTTCCCGGCTTGGTATGGCTACACCTTC. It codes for CASSFPAWYGYTF.

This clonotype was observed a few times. The CDR3 loop is CASSITSGSSYEQYF. For the CDR3, the DNA is TGTGCCAGCAGTATTACTAGCGGGAGTTCCTACGAGCAGTACTTC. The chain uses TRBV11-2 and TRBJ2-7, with 11 bases aligning to TRBD2. Per the germline V gene, CDR1 is SGHAT and CDR2 is FQNNGV. The CDR3 has 15 amino acids. The junction had 5 bases not matched to a gene; V was cut back by 6 bases and J by 1 base.

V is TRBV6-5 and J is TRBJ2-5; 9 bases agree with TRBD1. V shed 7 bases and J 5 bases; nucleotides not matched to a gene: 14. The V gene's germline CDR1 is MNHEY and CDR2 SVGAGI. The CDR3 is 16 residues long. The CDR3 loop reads CASTFRTGQGGETQYF. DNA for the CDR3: TGTGCCAGCACGTTCAGGACGGGACAGGGAGGGGAGACCCAGTACTTC.

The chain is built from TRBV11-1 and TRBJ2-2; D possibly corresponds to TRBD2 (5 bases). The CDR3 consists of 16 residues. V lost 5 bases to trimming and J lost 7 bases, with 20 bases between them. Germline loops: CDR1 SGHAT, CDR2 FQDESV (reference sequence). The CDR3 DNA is TGTGCCAGCAGCCCCGATGGACTTCCCCGGGGCGGGGAGCTGTTTTTT. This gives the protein CASSPDGLPRGGELFF.

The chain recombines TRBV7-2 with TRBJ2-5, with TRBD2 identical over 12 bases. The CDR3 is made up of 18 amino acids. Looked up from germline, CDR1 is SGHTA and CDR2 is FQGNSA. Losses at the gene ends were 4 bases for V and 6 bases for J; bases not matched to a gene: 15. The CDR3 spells CASSSGLAGTQNKKTQYF. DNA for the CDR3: TGTGCCAGCAGCTCTGGACTAGCGGGGACCCAAAATAAGAAGACCCAGTACTTC.

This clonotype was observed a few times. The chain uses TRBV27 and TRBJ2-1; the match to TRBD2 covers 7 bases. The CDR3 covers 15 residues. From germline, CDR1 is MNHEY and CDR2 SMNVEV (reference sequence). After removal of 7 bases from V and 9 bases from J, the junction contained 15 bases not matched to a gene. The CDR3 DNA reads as TGTGCCAGCACCCCGAGACTAGCCCCCGTGGGTGAGCAGTTCTTC. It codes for CASTPRLAPVGEQFF.